This note documents a single TCR beta chain sequence. Its antigen is still unknown. This CDR3 has 16 residues. The V segment lost 1 base and the J segment 1 base; nucleotides outside the gene matches: 7. The V gene's germline CDR1 is GTSNPN and CDR2 SVGIG (reference sequence). It was with 60 Vbeta and 13 Jbeta primers that the PCR ran. This table comes from immunoSEQ multiplex PCR, and its TCRdb copy is limited to in-frame clones, with some not included. This sample has over 150,000 clones; about 77% occur once, and the top ten carry roughly 3%. The data were taken from a study of cytomegalovirus exposure and HLA in healthy donors. Findings and limits, study-wide: Reportedly, TCR beta sequences accurately predicted HLA-A and HLA-B alleles in most subjects.

Sequences were obtained from PBMCs. V is TRBV30 and J is TRBJ2-1; 7 bases line up with TRBD2. The TCR was taken from a woman in her 30s in good health and CMV-seronegative. CDR3 residues: CAWSDPSGTSYNEQFF. CDR3 DNA sequence: TGTGCCTGGAGTGATCCAAGCGGGACGTCCTACAATGAGCAGTTCTTC.